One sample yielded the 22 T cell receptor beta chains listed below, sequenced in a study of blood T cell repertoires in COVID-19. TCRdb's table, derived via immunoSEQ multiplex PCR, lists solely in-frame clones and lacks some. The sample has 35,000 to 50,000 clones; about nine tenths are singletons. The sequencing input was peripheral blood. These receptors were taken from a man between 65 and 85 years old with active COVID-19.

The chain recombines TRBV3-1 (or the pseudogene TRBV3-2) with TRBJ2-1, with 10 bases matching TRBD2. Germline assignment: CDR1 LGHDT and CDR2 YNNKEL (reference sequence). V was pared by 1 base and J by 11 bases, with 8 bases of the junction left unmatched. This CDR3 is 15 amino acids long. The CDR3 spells CASSQASSGGTQQFF. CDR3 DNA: TGTGCCAGCAGCCAAGCTTCTAGCGGGGGAACCCAGCAGTTCTTC.

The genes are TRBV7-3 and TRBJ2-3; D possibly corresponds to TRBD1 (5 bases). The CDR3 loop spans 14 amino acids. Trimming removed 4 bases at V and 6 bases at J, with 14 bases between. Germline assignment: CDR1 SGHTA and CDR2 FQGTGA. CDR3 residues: CASSSSGSADTQYF. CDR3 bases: TGTGCCAGCAGCTCCTCAGGGTCTGCGGATACGCAGTATTTT.

The CDR3: CATKLAGDYNEQFF. The CDR3, as DNA: TGCGCCACCAAACTAGCGGGGGATTACAATGAGCAGTTCTTC. J is TRBJ2-1 and V is TRBV5-1; 11 positions agree with TRBD2. V shed 9 bases and J 4 bases; nucleotides not matched to a gene: 6. The CDR3 has 14 amino acids. Germline V gene sequence: CDR1 SGHRS, CDR2 YFSETQ.

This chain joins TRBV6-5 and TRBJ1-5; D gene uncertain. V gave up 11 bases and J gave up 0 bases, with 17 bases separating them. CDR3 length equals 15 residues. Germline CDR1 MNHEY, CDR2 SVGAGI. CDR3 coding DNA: TGTGCCGCCCAAAGGGAGGCCCGTAGCAATCAGCCCCAGCATTTT. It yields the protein CAAQREARSNQPQHF.

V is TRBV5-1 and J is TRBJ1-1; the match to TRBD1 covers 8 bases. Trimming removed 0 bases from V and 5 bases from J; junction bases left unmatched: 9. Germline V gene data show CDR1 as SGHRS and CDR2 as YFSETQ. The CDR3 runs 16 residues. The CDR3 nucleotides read TGCGCCAGCAGCTTGGCCCAGGGGGCAGGTGGGACTGAAGCTTTCTTT. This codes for CASSLAQGAGGTEAFF.

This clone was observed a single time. The DNA of the CDR3 is TGTGCCAGCAGCTTACGCGGACAGGACACAGATACGCAGTATTTT. This translates into CASSLRGQDTDTQYF. The J gene is TRBJ2-3, the V gene TRBV11-2, with 7 nucleotides matching TRBD1. J gave up 2 bases and V 2 bases, and 4 bases lay outside the gene matches. The CDR3 is made up of 15 amino acids. Germline V gene data show CDR1 as SGHAT and CDR2 as FQNNGV.

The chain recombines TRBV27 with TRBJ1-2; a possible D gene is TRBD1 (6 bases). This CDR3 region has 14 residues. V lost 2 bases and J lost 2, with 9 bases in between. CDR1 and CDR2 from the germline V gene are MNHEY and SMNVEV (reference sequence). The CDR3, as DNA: TGTGCCAGCAGTTTACAGGGGACCAACTATGGCTACACCTTC. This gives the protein CASSLQGTNYGYTF.

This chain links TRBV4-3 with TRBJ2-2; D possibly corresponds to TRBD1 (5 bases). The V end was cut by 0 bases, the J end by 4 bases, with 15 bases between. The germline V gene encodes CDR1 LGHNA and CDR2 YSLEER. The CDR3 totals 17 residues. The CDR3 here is CASSQEGRLRGTGELFF. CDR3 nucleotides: TGCGCCAGCAGCCAAGAAGGAAGGCTAAGGGGCACCGGGGAGCTGTTTTTT.

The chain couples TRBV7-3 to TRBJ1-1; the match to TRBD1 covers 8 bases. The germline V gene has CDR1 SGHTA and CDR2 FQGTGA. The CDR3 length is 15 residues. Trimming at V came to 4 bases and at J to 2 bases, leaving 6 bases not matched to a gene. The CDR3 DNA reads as TGTGCCAGCAGCTCTGGGACAGGAGAAAACACTGAAGCTTTCTTT. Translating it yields CASSSGTGENTEAFF. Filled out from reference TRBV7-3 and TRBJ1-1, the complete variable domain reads GAGVSQTPSNKVTEKGKYVELRCDPISGHTALYWYRQSLGQGPEFLIYFQGTGAADDSGLPNDRFFAVRPEGSVSTLKIQRTERGDSAVYLCASSSGTGENTEAFFGQGTRLTVV.

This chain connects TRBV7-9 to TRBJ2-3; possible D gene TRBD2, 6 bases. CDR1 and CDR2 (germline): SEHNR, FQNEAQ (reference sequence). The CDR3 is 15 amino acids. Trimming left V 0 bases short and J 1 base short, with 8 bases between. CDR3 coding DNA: TGTGCCAGCAGCTTAGCGGCTAGCGGCACAGATACGCAGTATTTT. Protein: CASSLAASGTDTQYF.

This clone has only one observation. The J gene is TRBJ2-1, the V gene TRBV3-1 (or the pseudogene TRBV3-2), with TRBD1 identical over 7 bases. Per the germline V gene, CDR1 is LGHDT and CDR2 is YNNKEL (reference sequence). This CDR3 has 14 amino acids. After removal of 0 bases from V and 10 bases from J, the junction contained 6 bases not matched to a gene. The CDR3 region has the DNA TGTGCCAGCAGCCAAGATGCGACAGGGTTGGAGCAGTTCTTC. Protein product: CASSQDATGLEQFF.

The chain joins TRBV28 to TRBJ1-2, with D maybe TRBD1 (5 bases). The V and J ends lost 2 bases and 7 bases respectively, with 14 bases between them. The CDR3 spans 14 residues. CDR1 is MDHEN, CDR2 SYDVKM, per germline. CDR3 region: CASSLMRDSAGYTF. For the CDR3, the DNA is TGTGCCAGCAGTTTAATGAGGGACTCGGCTGGCTACACCTTC.

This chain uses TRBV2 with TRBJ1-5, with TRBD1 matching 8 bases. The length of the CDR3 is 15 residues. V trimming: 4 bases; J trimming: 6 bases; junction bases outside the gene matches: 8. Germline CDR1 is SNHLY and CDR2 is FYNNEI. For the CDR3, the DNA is TGTGCCAGCAGTGCCACTCGACAGGGGATTCAGCCCCAGCATTTT. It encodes CASSATRQGIQPQHF.

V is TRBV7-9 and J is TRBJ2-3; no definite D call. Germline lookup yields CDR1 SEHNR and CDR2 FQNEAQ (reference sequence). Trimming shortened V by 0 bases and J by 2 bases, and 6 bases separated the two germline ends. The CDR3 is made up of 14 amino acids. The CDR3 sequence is CASSLASPTDTQYF. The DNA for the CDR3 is TGTGCCAGCAGCTTAGCTTCTCCCACAGATACGCAGTATTTT.

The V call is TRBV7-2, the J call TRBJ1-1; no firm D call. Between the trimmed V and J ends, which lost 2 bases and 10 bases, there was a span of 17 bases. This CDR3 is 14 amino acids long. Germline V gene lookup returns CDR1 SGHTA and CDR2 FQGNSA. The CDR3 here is CASSLQTRPEGAFF. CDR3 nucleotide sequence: TGTGCCAGCAGCTTACAAACCCGACCCGAGGGAGCTTTCTTT.

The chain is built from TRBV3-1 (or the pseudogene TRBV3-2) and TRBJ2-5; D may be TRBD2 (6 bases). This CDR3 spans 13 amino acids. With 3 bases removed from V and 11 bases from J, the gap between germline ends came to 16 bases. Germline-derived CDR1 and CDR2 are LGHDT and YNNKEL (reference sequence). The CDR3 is CASSQFWEELQYF. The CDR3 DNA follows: TGTGCCAGCAGCCAGTTCTGGGAGGAACTACAGTACTTC.

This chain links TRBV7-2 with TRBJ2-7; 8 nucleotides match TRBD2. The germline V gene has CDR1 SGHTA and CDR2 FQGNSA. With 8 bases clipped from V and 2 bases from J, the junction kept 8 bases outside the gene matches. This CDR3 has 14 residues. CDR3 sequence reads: CASGPGGGPYEQYF. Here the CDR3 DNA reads TGTGCCAGCGGGCCGGGCGGGGGGCCCTACGAGCAGTACTTC.

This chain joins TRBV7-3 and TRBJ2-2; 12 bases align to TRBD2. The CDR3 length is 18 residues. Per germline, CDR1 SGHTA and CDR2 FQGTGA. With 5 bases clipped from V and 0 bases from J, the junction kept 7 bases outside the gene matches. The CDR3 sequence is CASSELAGGPSNTGELFF. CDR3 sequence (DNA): TGTGCCAGCAGCGAACTAGCGGGGGGCCCCTCGAACACCGGGGAGCTGTTTTTT.

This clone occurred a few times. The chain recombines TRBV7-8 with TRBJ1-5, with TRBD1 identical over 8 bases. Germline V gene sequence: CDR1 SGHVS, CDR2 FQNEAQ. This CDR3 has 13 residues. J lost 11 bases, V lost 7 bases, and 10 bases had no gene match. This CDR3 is CASTGRGLQTQHF. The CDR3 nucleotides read TGTGCCAGCACGGGCAGGGGGCTGCAAACCCAGCATTTT.

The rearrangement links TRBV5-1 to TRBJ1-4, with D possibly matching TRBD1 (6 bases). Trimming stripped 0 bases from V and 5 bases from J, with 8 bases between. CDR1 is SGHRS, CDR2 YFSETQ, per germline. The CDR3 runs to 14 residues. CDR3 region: CASSLAGGNEKLFF. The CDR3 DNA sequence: TGCGCCAGCAGCTTGGCTGGGGGCAATGAAAAACTGTTTTTT.

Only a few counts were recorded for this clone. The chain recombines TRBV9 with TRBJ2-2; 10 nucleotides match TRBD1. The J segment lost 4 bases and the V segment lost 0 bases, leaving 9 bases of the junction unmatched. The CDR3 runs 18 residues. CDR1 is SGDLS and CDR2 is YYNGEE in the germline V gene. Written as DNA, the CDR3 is TGTGCCAGCAGCGTAGCTGGCGGGACAGGGGAACCCACCGGGGAGCTGTTTTTT. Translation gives CASSVAGGTGEPTGELFF.

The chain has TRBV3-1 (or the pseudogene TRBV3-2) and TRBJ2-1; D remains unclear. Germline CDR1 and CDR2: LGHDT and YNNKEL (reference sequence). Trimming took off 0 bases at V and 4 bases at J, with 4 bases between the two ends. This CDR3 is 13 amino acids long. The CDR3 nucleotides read TGTGCCAGCAGCCAAGAGAGTTACAATGAGCAGTTCTTC. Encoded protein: CASSQESYNEQFF.